The entry below describes one TCR beta chain. Treatment indicated: roughly 18 received Ad26.COV2.S at low or high dose, single or two shots; several received placebo; per-sample allocation not given. Day 63 after the first injection of vaccine or placebo was the sampling time. In Boston, the donor was an adult between 18-55 years of age. This specimen comes from a study of Ad26.COV2.S vaccination and SARS-CoV-2 variants. Study summary: Among those in the COV1001 Ad26.COV2.S trial arm was the donor.

V was cut by 2 bases and J by 3 bases, with 4 bases left in between. Germline-derived CDR1 and CDR2 are MNHEY and SVGEGT. This CDR3 is built from 12 residues. Measured with immunoSEQ multiplex PCR; TCRdb has only the in-frame clones, and not every one. Among some 410,000 clones listed, over 80% were seen once. This rearrangement joins TRBV6-2 or TRBV6-3 to TRBJ1-1; D unclear. The clonotype comes from a person between 18 and 65 years old who received the Ad26.COV2.S COVID-19 vaccine or a placebo. The sample consisted of peripheral blood, taken in a trial of Ad26.COV2.S vaccine versus placebo. The DNA for the CDR3 is TGTGCCAGCAGTTACCCGGACACTGAAGCTTTCTTT. Its protein product is CASSYPDTEAFF.